The 29 T cell receptor beta chains reported below all come from one sample, sequenced in a study of beta chain features in type 1 diabetes. Sequencing targeted expressed TCRB transcripts, as all isolated RNA had been reverse transcribed. The assay was immunoSEQ multiplex PCR, and TCRdb's table has in-frame clones only and misses some. The table shows 450,000 or so clones, with around 10% occurring only once. The sample comprised naive CD4+ T cells from blood. Source of these receptors: a woman aged 18-29 years in good health.

The V and J genes are TRBV7-9 and TRBJ2-7, with 8 bases lining up with TRBD2. Germline values: CDR1 SEHNR, CDR2 FQNEAQ (reference sequence). V trimming: 4 bases; J trimming: 10 bases; junction bases outside the gene matches: 15. The CDR3 has 15 residues. As DNA, the CDR3 is TGTGCCAGCAGCTCGGACAGTACGGAAGGACTAGCTCAGTACTTC. This codes for CASSSDSTEGLAQYF.

This rearrangement joins TRBV25-1 to TRBJ2-3, with D uncertain. The germline gives CDR1 MGHDK, CDR2 SYGVNS. Trimming left V 1 base short and J 1 base short, with 9 bases between. The length of the CDR3 is 15 residues. Here the CDR3 reads CASSEFGDGTDTQYF. CDR3 bases: TGTGCCAGCAGTGAATTTGGGGATGGCACAGATACGCAGTATTTT.

As concerns this clone: The sample holds other DNA sequences that translate to the same CDR3. The chain joins TRBV7-9 to TRBJ1-1; 8 bases line up with TRBD1. Per germline, CDR1 SEHNR and CDR2 FQNEAQ (reference sequence). V trimming: 2 bases; J trimming: 4 bases; junction bases outside the gene matches: 0. The CDR3 covers 13 residues. This CDR3 reads CASSLTGGTEAFF. The CDR3 DNA reads as TGTGCCAGCAGCTTAACAGGGGGCACTGAAGCTTTCTTT.

This clone was detected a few times. The J gene is TRBJ1-5, the V gene TRBV7-8; 7 nucleotides line up with TRBD1. The trim removed 1 base at V and 6 bases at J, leaving 6 bases unmatched. Germline lookup yields CDR1 SGHVS and CDR2 FQNEAQ. This CDR3 is 15 amino acids long. The CDR3 DNA reads TGTGCCAGCAGCTTAGGGCAGGGGGGGACTCAGCCCCAGCATTTT. This codes for CASSLGQGGTQPQHF.

The chain joins TRBV7-2 to TRBJ2-7; D ambiguous. The V and J ends lost 3 bases and 0 bases respectively, with 3 bases between them. Germline V gene sequence: CDR1 SGHTA, CDR2 FQGNSA. The CDR3 consists of 12 residues. CDR3 nucleotide sequence: TGTGCCAGCAGCTTCAACTCCTACGAGCAGTACTTC. The encoded protein is CASSFNSYEQYF.

In its sample, this clone was seen a few times. The genes are TRBV9 and TRBJ2-1, with D unclear. Germline CDR1 SGDLS, CDR2 YYNGEE. The CDR3 loop spans 16 amino acids. The V gene lost 0 bases and the J gene lost 4 bases, with 14 bases spanning the gap. The CDR3 region is CASSVVGRPEYNEQFF. CDR3 sequence (DNA): TGTGCCAGCAGCGTAGTCGGCAGGCCCGAGTACAATGAGCAGTTCTTC.

The table lists this clone with a few counts. The chain carries TRBV10-3 and TRBJ2-1, with D uncertain. The germline gives CDR1 ENHRY, CDR2 SYGVKD. V lost 0 bases and J 12 bases, leaving 6 bases between the germline ends. The CDR3 consists of 11 residues. CDR3 residues: CAISESVRQFF. The CDR3 DNA reads TGTGCCATCAGTGAGTCCGTTCGGCAGTTCTTC.

V is TRBV20-1 and J is TRBJ2-5; D is unclear. There are 11 residues in the CDR3. Per the germline V gene, CDR1 is DFQATT and CDR2 is SNEGSKA (reference sequence). Trimming removed 6 bases from V and 5 bases from J, with 10 bases in between. The CDR3 DNA sequence: TGCAGTGCGCCAAGCCCGGAGACCCAGTACTTC. This encodes CSAPSPETQYF.

This clone was observed a handful of times. The chain employs TRBV7-6 and TRBJ2-3; D remains unclear. Germline CDR1 is SGHVS and CDR2 is FNYEAQ. The CDR3 covers 14 residues. Trimming took off 0 bases at V and 6 bases at J, with 10 bases between the two ends. The CDR3 protein is CASSLASMRDTQYF. DNA of the CDR3: TGTGCCAGCAGCTTAGCGTCCATGCGGGATACGCAGTATTTT.

This clone appeared a few times. The rearrangement links TRBV2 to TRBJ1-2; D is unclear. The CDR3 is 11 amino acids. Trimming removed 3 bases from V and 8 bases from J, with 7 bases in between. Germline V gene sequence: CDR1 SNHLY, CDR2 FYNNEI. Here the CDR3 reads CASSESGGYTF. In nucleotides, the CDR3 is TGTGCCAGCAGTGAGTCAGGCGGCTACACCTTC.

The rearrangement uses TRBV28 and TRBJ1-1; no clear D gene. CDR3 length: 10 residues. From germline, CDR1 is MDHEN and CDR2 SYDVKM. With 6 bases removed from V and 7 bases from J, the gap between germline ends came to 6 bases. Here the CDR3 reads CASRQIEAFF. CDR3 in DNA: TGTGCCAGCAGGCAGATTGAAGCTTTCTTT.

The chain is built from TRBV28 and TRBJ2-5; 8 bases match TRBD1. Germline trimming cut 5 bases from V and 7 bases from J; bases unmatched to any gene: 6. Per the germline V gene, CDR1 is MDHEN and CDR2 is SYDVKM. CDR3 size: 13 residues. CDR3 nucleotides: TGTGCCAGCAGTCATCGACAGGGGAGGACCCAGTACTTC. Its protein is CASSHRQGRTQYF.

This clone was counted a few times. This rearrangement joins TRBV28 to TRBJ1-6, with 7 bases fitting TRBD1. V trimming: 5 bases; J trimming: 12 bases; junction bases outside the gene matches: 10. The CDR3 extends over 14 amino acids. Germline values: CDR1 MDHEN, CDR2 SYDVKM. The CDR3 spells CASSQLGQVKPLHF. CDR3 DNA sequence: TGTGCCAGCAGTCAATTAGGACAGGTCAAACCCCTCCACTTT.

This CDR3 is CASSLGQHTGELFF. The CDR3 DNA reads TGTGCCAGCTCACTGGGACAGCACACCGGGGAGCTGTTTTTT. The rearrangement joins TRBV18 to TRBJ2-2, with 7 bases aligning to TRBD1. Germline V CDR1 and CDR2: KGHSH, LQKENI. The CDR3 sequence is 14 residues long. The V and J ends lost 4 bases and 3 bases, in that order; junction bases with no gene match: 2.

A few counts support this clone. This chain connects TRBV4-3 to TRBJ1-2, with D possibly being TRBD1 (6 bases). CDR3 length: 16 residues. Looked up from germline, CDR1 is LGHNA and CDR2 is YSLEER. The V end lost 0 bases, the J end lost 5 bases, and 16 bases lay between the germline ends. The CDR3 nucleotides are TGCGCCAGCAGCCAAGAAGTACAGGGACTATTATATGGCTACACCTTC. It translates to CASSQEVQGLLYGYTF.

This clone was seen more than once but under ten times. The gene calls are TRBV14 and TRBJ2-3, with D tentatively TRBD2 (6 bases). This CDR3 is built from 16 residues. The V end lost 4 bases, the J end lost 2 bases, and 16 bases lay between the germline ends. CDR1 and CDR2 (germline): SGHDN, FVKESK. The CDR3 spells CASSLVAGSLTDTQYF. CDR3 nucleotide sequence: TGTGCCAGCAGCCTTGTTGCGGGGTCCCTCACAGATACGCAGTATTTT.

This clone was recorded a few times. V is TRBV7-2 and J is TRBJ2-7; 7 positions match TRBD1. The ends lost 5 bases at V and 4 bases at J; junction bases unmatched: 17. In germline, CDR1 is SGHTA, CDR2 FQGNSA. The CDR3 has 17 amino acids. DNA for the CDR3: TGTGCCAGCAGCGTCTTCAGACAGGGCTCTCCGGCTTACGAGCAGTACTTC. Residues: CASSVFRQGSPAYEQYF.

The chain uses TRBV7-2 and TRBJ2-7; D remains unclear. In germline, CDR1 is SGHTA, CDR2 FQGNSA. V was clipped by 4 bases and J by 3 bases, with 7 bases between them. The CDR3 spans 12 residues. For the CDR3, the DNA is TGTGCCAGCAGCTCTACAAACTACGAGCAGTACTTC. Its translation is CASSSTNYEQYF.

This clone was counted only a few times. The chain carries TRBV30 and TRBJ1-4; TRBD1 matches at 8 bases. Trimming cost V 2 bases and J 0 bases; bases outside gene matches: 14. From germline, CDR1 is GTSNPN and CDR2 SVGIG (reference sequence). This CDR3 comprises 19 residues. The CDR3 is CAWSSHRDRFFATNEKLFF. For the CDR3, the DNA is TGTGCCTGGAGTTCTCACCGGGACAGGTTCTTTGCAACTAATGAAAAACTGTTTTTT.

This clone was seen only a few times. In the same sample, other DNA sequences code for this CDR3. The chain couples TRBV7-2 to TRBJ1-2, with D unclear. Trimming left V 3 bases short and J 3 bases short, with 8 bases between. The CDR3 totals 13 residues. Germline V gives CDR1 SGHTA, CDR2 FQGNSA. The CDR3 nucleotides read TGTGCCAGCAGCTTGGGCCAGTACTATGGCTACACCTTC. It yields the protein CASSLGQYYGYTF.

This clone was seen a handful of times. This chain connects TRBV7-2 to TRBJ1-1; no clear D. This CDR3 is 15 amino acids long. Germline-derived CDR1 and CDR2 are SGHTA and FQGNSA. Trimming removed 5 bases at V and 5 bases at J, with 18 bases between. DNA for the CDR3: TGTGCCAGCAGCCCAGTTGGCCGAGTGGATACTGAAGCTTTCTTT. Its translation is CASSPVGRVDTEAFF. Looking up the rest from reference TRBV7-2 and TRBJ1-1 gives the full variable domain: GAGVSQSPSNKVTEKGKDVELRCDPISGHTALYWYRQSLGQGLEFLIYFQGNSAPDKSGLPSDRFSAERTGGSVSTLTIQRTQQEDSAVYLCASSPVGRVDTEAFFGQGTRLTVV.

The sample holds a few counts of this clone. V is TRBV9 and J is TRBJ2-1; D tentatively reads TRBD1 or TRBD2 (5 bases each). Germline lookup yields CDR1 SGDLS and CDR2 YYNGEE. Trimming left V 0 bases short and J 4 bases short, with 14 bases between. The CDR3 is 16 residues long. DNA of the CDR3: TGTGCCAGCAGCGTAGCGATGGGGACCGTTTACAATGAGCAGTTCTTC. The encoded protein is CASSVAMGTVYNEQFF.

This clone was detected only a few times. The chain carries TRBV6-1 and TRBJ2-5; D not certain. Trimming cost V 2 bases and J 5 bases, with 6 bases left between them. Looked up from germline, CDR1 is MNHNS and CDR2 is SASEGT. The CDR3 has 12 amino acids. In DNA, the CDR3 is TGTGCCAGCAGTGAAAGTTCGGAGACCCAGTACTTC. This translates into CASSESSETQYF.

The CDR3 region is CASSLSTGYETQYF. DNA for the CDR3: TGTGCCAGCAGCTTGTCTACGGGGTACGAGACCCAGTACTTC. The rearrangement joins TRBV5-4 to TRBJ2-5; D is perhaps TRBD2 (5 bases). V dropped 1 base and J dropped 5 bases, with 12 bases sitting between them. The CDR3 covers 14 residues. CDR1 is SGHNT, CDR2 YYREEE, per germline (reference sequence).

This clone was counted only a few times. The chain has TRBV30 and TRBJ1-3; unclear D gene. Trimming took off 0 bases at V and 4 bases at J, with 7 bases between the two ends. CDR3 length equals 13 residues. Germline V lookup: CDR1 GTSNPN, CDR2 SVGIG (reference sequence). CDR3 amino acids: CAWSVGIGNTIYF. In nucleotides, the CDR3 is TGTGCCTGGAGTGTAGGGATAGGAAACACCATATATTTT. The full variable domain, rest sourced from reference TRBV30 and TRBJ1-3, is SQTIHQWPATLVQPVGSPLSLECTVEGTSNPNLYWYRQAAGRGLQLLFYSVGIGQISSEVPQNLSASRPQDRQFILSSKKLLLSDSGFYLCAWSVGIGNTIYFGEGSWLTVV.

This clone was detected only a few times. Within the sample, other DNA sequences also encode this same CDR3. V is TRBV9 and J is TRBJ2-2; D unresolved. V lost 4 bases, J lost 2 bases, and 9 bases lay in between. Per germline, CDR1 SGDLS and CDR2 YYNGEE. This CDR3 region has 14 residues. The CDR3 is CASSPRTNTGELFF. In DNA form, the CDR3 reads TGTGCCAGCAGCCCCCGCACCAACACCGGGGAGCTGTTTTTT.

V is TRBV5-7 and J is TRBJ2-5; 7 nucleotides match TRBD1. TRBV5-7 is an ORF for which the function is uncertain. With 4 bases clipped from V and 0 bases from J, the junction kept 9 bases outside the gene matches. CDR3 length: 16 residues. DNA of the CDR3: TGTGCCAGCAGCGCACCGGGACAGCAGTACCAAGAGACCCAGTACTTC. It specifies CASSAPGQQYQETQYF.

The chain employs TRBV9 and TRBJ2-2; TRBD1 agrees at 7 bases. CDR1 is SGDLS, CDR2 YYNGEE, per germline. The CDR3 sequence is 16 residues long. Trimming at V came to 0 bases and at J to 3 bases, leaving 5 bases not matched to a gene. The CDR3 sequence is CASSVDTGVYTGELFF. The DNA for the CDR3 is TGTGCCAGCAGCGTAGATACAGGGGTGTACACCGGGGAGCTGTTTTTT. The complete variable domain, with remaining parts taken from reference TRBV9 and TRBJ2-2, reads DSGVTQTPKHLITATGQRVTLRCSPRSGDLSVYWYQQSLDQGLQFLIQYYNGEERAKGNILERFSAQQFPDLHSELNLSSLELGDSALYFCASSVDTGVYTGELFFGEGSRLTVL.

Points on this clone: Other nucleotide sequences from this sample produce the same CDR3. J is TRBJ2-3 and V is TRBV7-3, with no clear D. With 1 base removed from V and 6 bases from J, the gap between germline ends came to 5 bases. This CDR3 is 12 amino acids long. Germline assignment: CDR1 SGHTA and CDR2 FQGTGA. The CDR3 is CASSLSGDTQYF. CDR3 sequence (DNA): TGTGCCAGCAGCTTAAGTGGGGATACGCAGTATTTT.